The TCR beta chain described here comes from a study of CD8+CD57+ T cells in acquired aplastic anemia (dated by TCRdb to between 2018 and 2020). Broadly, across the study: A mean of approximately 3 ug of DNA, ranging from roughly 0.2 to 30 ug, was extracted from sorted CD4+ and CD8+ cells. CD8+CD57+ expansion was defined as frequency above the mean frequency observed in healthy subjects. Overall study outcomes, separate from this receptor: Roughly 29 CD8+ CDR3 sequences were shared between patients and controls but appeared highly expressed in patients and within their immunodominant clones. CD8+ Simpson's diversity did not differ significantly between patients and healthy controls (P=0.060).

Genomic DNA was used as template for profiling of TCR beta VDJ combinations and CDR3 sequences. TCR repertoire sequencing was run on an Illumina HiSeq 2000. The source study handled its data this way. Repertoire assessment relied on Simpson's diversity index, CDR3 size and DJ length profiles, and TRBV/TRBJ rearrangement plots. The most abundant DNA sequence in the deep sequencing data was defined as the immunodominant clone. CDR3 amino acid sequences were screened for sharing across subjects and compared with published repertoires and the VDJdb database. The public reads were run again by TCRdb, first through fastp at Q25 and then through MiXCR, and only productive beta chains were kept. Entries that share a CDR3 protein sequence are merged under the most common genes and DNA. Here the V and J calls rest on TCRdb's processing, not on the authors' analysis. The sample yields roughly 280,000 distinct CDR3 sequences; around three fifths were counted once. The top ten hold 1% to 1.5% of the sample.

Patients chosen for sequencing had shown expansion of CD8+CD57+ cells by flow cytometry. Severe acquired aplastic anemia was diagnosed in all patients according to International Study of Aplastic Anemia and Agranulocytosis and Camitta criteria. No therapy had been received by the patients at the time of blood sampling. The study deep-sequenced TCR repertoires of sorted CD4+ and CD8+ blood T cells from severe aplastic anemia patients and healthy subjects. Patients were enrolled in the USA under clinicaltrials.gov protocols 00001620, 01623167, 00001397, 00071045, 00081523 and 00961064. Ficoll-Paque density gradient centrifugation was used to isolate peripheral blood mononuclear cells. Before DNA was extracted, CD4+ and CD8+ T cells were sorted using either FACS or magnetic beads. The CDR3 covers 16 residues, taking in both the cysteine and the phenylalanine. Only CDR3 DNA remains: 48 bases, in frame from the first base. The junction shows trimming of 0 bases on V and 6 bases on J, and the gene matches do not reach 10 bases of it. The germline V gene gives CDR1 as SGDLS and CDR2 as YYNGEE.

Notes on this clonotype: Its recognized antigen is unknown. Qualities for individual bases were not recorded, and no much larger clone is one base off.

The rearrangement combines TRBV9 with TRBJ2-3, with 7 bases aligning to TRBD1. The TCR originated in a human donor with aplastic anemia. Sequenced material: sorted CD4+, CD8+, or CD8+CD57+ T cells (not recorded which) from PBMCs. The CDR3 region reads CASSVAGGARDDTQYF. The sequence in DNA is TGTGCCAGCAGCGTAGCAGGGGGAGCGAGGGATGATACGCAGTATTTT.